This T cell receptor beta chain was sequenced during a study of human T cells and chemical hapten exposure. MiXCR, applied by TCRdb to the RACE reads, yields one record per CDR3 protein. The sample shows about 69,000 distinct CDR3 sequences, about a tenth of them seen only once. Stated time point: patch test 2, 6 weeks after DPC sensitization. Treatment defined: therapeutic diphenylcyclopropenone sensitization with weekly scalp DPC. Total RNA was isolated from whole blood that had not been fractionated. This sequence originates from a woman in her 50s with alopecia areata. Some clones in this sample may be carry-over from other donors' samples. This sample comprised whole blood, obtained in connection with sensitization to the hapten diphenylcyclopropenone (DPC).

This CDR3 is CAISESSRAGMKSTEAFF. CDR3 bases: TGTGCCATCAGTGAGTCGAGTAGGGCAGGGATGAAGTCCACTGAAGCTTTCTTT. J is TRBJ1-1 and V is TRBV10-3; maybe TRBD1 (5 bases). CDR1 ENHRY and CDR2 SYGVKD come from the germline V gene. CDR3 length equals 18 residues. V was pared by 0 bases and J by 4 bases, with 21 bases between.